This record covers a single T cell receptor beta chain. What it binds is not known. Cultured CD4+ T cells had their DNA profiled by the Oncomine TCR Beta short-read assay. TCRdb itself ran the PCR reads through MiXCR, one entry per CDR3 protein. Of some 20,000 distinct CDR3 sequences in the sample, about half were seen once. The treatment: approximately nine-day PBMC culture with coronavirus spike peptide pools or control peptides (ViraFEST assay). The CDR3 sequence is 15 residues long. Germline V gene lookup returns CDR1 MNHNS and CDR2 SASEGT. V trimming: 5 bases; J trimming: 4 bases; junction bases outside the gene matches: 5. The data stem from a study of vaccination and CD4 T cells after COVID-19. Turning to the study itself: Two Hispanic individuals were among six male and four female convalescent patients. Post-vaccination samples were procured at a median of approximately 70 days following dose two (range 14 to 241). The stimulus for the cells was overlapping spike peptides derived from SARS-CoV-2, HCoV-NL63, HCoV-OC43 and HCoV-229E.

The sequenced sample was cultured CD4+ T cells from blood. This chain joins TRBV6-1 and TRBJ2-2; 9 bases agree with TRBD1. The source of this sequence is a human donor with COVID-19. For the CDR3, the DNA is TGTGCCAGCAGTACAGGGGGCGCGGGCACCGGGGAGCTGTTTTTT. Amino acid sequence: CASSTGGAGTGELFF.